The text below deals with one TCR beta chain. Its antigen is unknown. The entry originates in a study of monozygotic twins with inflammatory bowel disease. Each UMI harboured a 6-nucleotide sample barcode and was appended via template switching. TCRdb reprocessed the 5' RACE reads and keeps a single row for each CDR3 protein, giving no DNA. The record lists around 450,000 distinct CDR3 sequences, of which the ten most abundant hold 2.4%. General study points: IBD patients showed reduced TCRbeta diversity (inverse Simpson) versus healthy co-twins. There was no way to distinguish the different T cell subtypes.

This CDR3 region has 14 residues. The germline V gene has CDR1 SGHNT and CDR2 YENEEA. This receptor was identified in a human donor with ulcerative colitis or Crohn's disease, or a healthy co-twin of an affected twin (not recorded which). The V gene is TRBV11-3, the J gene TRBJ2-2; TCRdb's assignment of TRBD2 cannot be checked, as there is no DNA. The sequencing input was blood. The CDR3 is CASKDAGNTGELFF.